These 21 T cell receptor beta chains share one sample of origin, sequenced in a study of Ad26.COV2.S vaccination and SARS-CoV-2 variants (dated by TCRdb to the early 2020s). What the treatment or condition label conveys for this sample: about 20 received Ad26.COV2.S at low or high dose, single or two shots; several received placebo; per-sample allocation not given. Repertoires of vaccine and placebo recipients were sequenced from samples collected on day 63 after the first injection. Receptor libraries were prepared by the immunoSEQ multiplex PCR assay. Here the immuneACCESS table is served through TCRdb, limited to in-frame sequences with V and J called. Missing clones are a known gap in these copies; in checked studies unresolved V genes cover under half, and the rest lacks a known reason. The sample table records some 410,000 clones; around 93% of these occur just once. The top ten constitute 1.5% to 2% of the sample.

The sample in question was peripheral blood, obtained in a trial of Ad26.COV2.S vaccine versus placebo. The source of these receptors is a person between 18 and 65 years old who received the Ad26.COV2.S COVID-19 vaccine or a placebo.

The chain uses TRBV19 and TRBJ1-4, with 8 nucleotides matching TRBD1. Germline CDR1 LNHDA, CDR2 SQIVND (reference sequence). The CDR3 has 15 residues. After removal of 6 bases from V and 0 bases from J, the junction contained 3 bases not matched to a gene. CDR3 in DNA: TGTGCCAGTAGAGGGACAGGAACAACTAATGAAAAACTGTTTTTT. As protein: CASRGTGTTNEKLFF.

The chain combines TRBV5-1 with TRBJ2-7; D gene uncertain. Germline V gene data show CDR1 as SGHRS and CDR2 as YFSETQ. V lost 0 bases and J lost 3, with 7 bases in between. This CDR3 spans 13 amino acids. The CDR3 nucleotides read TGCGCCAGCAGCTTGGGCCGGAACTACGAGCAGTACTTC. Its protein product is CASSLGRNYEQYF. The variable domain in full, completed from reference TRBV5-1 and TRBJ2-7, reads KAGVTQTPRYLIKTRGQQVTLSCSPISGHRSVSWYQQTPGQGLQFLFEYFSETQRNKGNFPGRFSGRQFSNSRSEMNVSTLELGDSALYLCASSLGRNYEQYFGPGTRLTVT.

This sequence joins TRBV5-1 and TRBJ1-2, with D unclear. V lost 5 bases to trimming and J lost 2 bases, with 10 bases between them. CDR1 is SGHRS and CDR2 is YFSETQ in the germline V gene. The CDR3 covers 13 residues. CDR3 residues: CASRKDSNYGYTF. CDR3 bases: TGCGCCAGCAGAAAAGACTCAAACTATGGCTACACCTTC.

V is TRBV28 and J is TRBJ2-1; D possibly corresponds to TRBD1 (6 bases). V lost 11 bases and J 5 bases, leaving 16 bases between the germline ends. CDR3 length: 13 residues. Germline-derived CDR1 and CDR2 are MDHEN and SYDVKM. The CDR3 nucleotides are TGTGCCTGCCAGGGGCAGAATAACAATGAGCAGTTCTTC. Its protein is CACQGQNNNEQFF.

The CDR3 sequence: CASSYRRQETQYF. CDR3 nucleotide sequence: TGTGCCAGCAGTTATCGTCGCCAAGAGACCCAGTACTTC. The chain has TRBV6-2 or TRBV6-3 and TRBJ2-5, with unresolved D. The germline gives CDR1 MNHEY, CDR2 SVGEGT. The CDR3 has 13 amino acids. The V and J ends lost 3 bases and 1 base respectively, with 6 bases between them.

The chain has TRBV5-1 and TRBJ2-3; no definite D call. Trimming removed 7 bases from V and 2 bases from J, with 23 bases in between. This CDR3 contains 17 residues. In germline, CDR1 is SGHRS, CDR2 YFSETQ. CDR3 coding DNA: TGCGCCAGCCGCATCCGAAGTTTTGGGATAGACACAGATACGCAGTATTTT. It codes for CASRIRSFGIDTDTQYF.

The chain carries TRBV30 and TRBJ2-7, with D unresolved. The CDR3 totals 13 residues. Germline V gene lookup returns CDR1 GTSNPN and CDR2 SVGIG (reference sequence). The V gene lost 3 bases and the J gene lost 4 bases, with 13 bases spanning the gap. The CDR3 region is CAWRGNSAYEQYF. CDR3 nucleotide sequence: TGTGCCTGGAGAGGTAATTCGGCTTACGAGCAGTACTTC.

The J gene is TRBJ2-1, the V gene TRBV14; 13 bases are a match to TRBD2. The CDR3 contains 17 residues. V lost 4 bases and J lost 4; bases outside the gene matches: 7. Germline CDR1 and CDR2: SGHDN and FVKESK. CDR3 region: CASSPWTSGGLYNEQFF. CDR3 coding DNA: TGTGCCAGCAGCCCTTGGACTAGCGGGGGCCTATACAATGAGCAGTTCTTC.

The chain has TRBV2 and TRBJ1-2; a weak D match, TRBD1 (5 bases). This CDR3 has 15 amino acids. Per the germline V gene, CDR1 is SNHLY and CDR2 is FYNNEI. Trimming shortened V by 6 bases and J by 0 bases, and 14 bases separated the two germline ends. The CDR3 region has the DNA TGTGCCAGCAGCTCGGACATCCAAGCTAACTATGGCTACACCTTC. Protein sequence: CASSSDIQANYGYTF.

The gene calls are TRBV19 and TRBJ1-5; 11 nucleotides agree with TRBD1. There are 17 residues in the CDR3. Germline-derived CDR1 and CDR2 are LNHDA and SQIVND (reference sequence). V was clipped by 2 bases and J by 11 bases; unmatched bases: 14. CDR3 DNA: TGTGCCAGTAGTATATCGAGGACAGGGGGCCCCTTTTCGGCCCAGCATTTT. The encoded protein is CASSISRTGGPFSAQHF.

This chain connects TRBV4-3 to TRBJ1-3, with a weak D call TRBD1 (6 bases). V lost 1 base and J 2 bases, leaving 24 bases between the germline ends. The CDR3 is 20 amino acids. Germline loops: CDR1 LGHNA, CDR2 YSLEER. The CDR3 region is CASSQVTSFGQSFPGNTIYF. DNA of the CDR3: TGCGCCAGCAGCCAAGTGACTTCATTCGGACAGTCGTTTCCTGGAAACACCATATATTTT.

The gene calls are TRBV5-3 and TRBJ1-2; D uncertain. TRBV5-3 is labeled an ORF, and its function is uncertain. The length of the CDR3 is 14 residues. V lost 2 bases to trimming and J lost 4 bases, with 12 bases between them. The CDR3 is CARSFNSGIYGYTF. In DNA, the CDR3 is TGTGCCAGAAGCTTCAATTCGGGGATCTATGGCTACACCTTC.

This chain uses TRBV5-8 with TRBJ2-5; TRBD1 matches at 9 bases. The CDR3 runs to 16 residues. The germline V gene encodes CDR1 SGHTS and CDR2 YDEGEE. J was trimmed by 0 bases and V by 3 bases; bases with no gene match: 6. Here the CDR3 reads CASSSQGAPYQETQYF. The CDR3 nucleotides read TGTGCCAGCAGCTCACAGGGGGCCCCGTACCAAGAGACCCAGTACTTC. Based on the CDR3 plus reference TRBV5-8 and TRBJ2-5, the full variable domain is EAGVTQSPTHLIKTRGQQATLRCSPISGHTSVYWYQQALGLGLQFLLWYDEGEERNRGNFPPRFSGRQFPNYSSELNVNALELEDSALYLCASSSQGAPYQETQYFGPGTRLLVL.

CDR3 residues: CASSEAGSRGQPQHF. The CDR3 DNA follows: TGTGCCAGCAGTGAAGCCGGGTCCCGGGGTCAGCCCCAGCATTTT. The genes are TRBV25-1 and TRBJ1-5; the D is unclear. The V and J ends lost 2 bases and 6 bases respectively, with 14 bases between them. CDR3 size: 15 residues. Per germline, CDR1 MGHDK and CDR2 SYGVNS.

The J gene is TRBJ1-6, the V gene TRBV6-6, with 7 bases lining up with TRBD1. Germline V gives CDR1 MNHNY, CDR2 SVGAGI (reference sequence). This CDR3 spans 17 amino acids. V shed 5 bases and J 5 bases; nucleotides not matched to a gene: 12. This chain's CDR3 is CASSPTGSLPNNSPLHF. CDR3 DNA sequence: TGTGCCAGCAGTCCGACAGGGTCCCTACCTAATAATTCACCCCTCCACTTT.

This rearrangement joins TRBV5-6 to TRBJ1-4; D is unresolved. The CDR3 loop spans 15 amino acids. Germline V gene sequence: CDR1 SGHDT, CDR2 YYEEEE. The ends were cut back, 0 bases at V and 6 bases at J, with 12 bases in the middle. For the CDR3, the DNA is TGTGCCAGCAGCTTGGTATCAGGCCCGGATGAAAAACTGTTTTTT. This translates into CASSLVSGPDEKLFF.

A few counts support this clone. The chain combines TRBV2 with TRBJ1-2; no reliable D call. The CDR3 spans 12 residues. Germline CDR1 reads SNHLY; CDR2 reads FYNNEI. Trimming removed 5 bases at V and 5 bases at J, with 9 bases between. The DNA of the CDR3 is TGTGCCAGCAGTCCTGACAATTATGGCTACACCTTC. Encoded protein: CASSPDNYGYTF. The full variable domain, completed using reference TRBV2 and TRBJ1-2, is EPEVTQTPSHQVTQMGQEVILRCVPISNHLYFYWYRQILGQKVEFLVSFYNNEISEKSEIFDDQFSVERPDGSNFTLKIRSTKLEDSAMYFCASSPDNYGYTFGSGTRLTVV.

V and J are TRBV7-8 and TRBJ1-3, with D hard to call. Looked up from germline, CDR1 is SGHVS and CDR2 is FQNEAQ. This CDR3 is 17 amino acids long. Trimming removed 7 bases at V and 0 bases at J, with 19 bases between. DNA for the CDR3: TGTGCCAGCACTCAAAAAGGCCGCAGTTCCTCTGGAAACACCATATATTTT. Protein: CASTQKGRSSSGNTIYF.

Details on this clone: This sample also contains other DNA sequences that code for the same CDR3. J is TRBJ2-7 and V is TRBV7-9, with 8 positions matching TRBD2. The V segment lost 5 bases and the J segment 1 base; nucleotides outside the gene matches: 4. CDR3 length: 14 residues. Per germline, CDR1 SEHNR and CDR2 FQNEAQ (reference sequence). The CDR3 region is CASSPGGRSYEQYF. In DNA, the CDR3 is TGTGCCAGCAGCCCGGGGGGGCGGTCCTACGAGCAGTACTTC.

The gene calls are TRBV9 and TRBJ1-4; weak D call: TRBD1 (5 bases). Trimming took 0 bases from V and 5 from J, leaving 14 bases between them. The CDR3 has 16 amino acids. Looked up from germline, CDR1 is SGDLS and CDR2 is YYNGEE. CDR3 bases: TGTGCCAGCAGCGTAGAGGGCGACACAGGAAATGAAAAACTGTTTTTT. Translated, it gives CASSVEGDTGNEKLFF.

The rearrangement links TRBV12-3 or TRBV12-4 to TRBJ1-2; possibly TRBD1 for D (5 bases). This CDR3 is 13 amino acids long. The V end lost 6 bases, the J end lost 6 bases, and 14 bases lay between the germline ends. This chain's CDR3 is CASSPSTVHGYTF. CDR3 nucleotide sequence: TGTGCCAGCAGCCCTTCGACAGTCCATGGCTACACCTTC.